A selection of T cell receptor beta chains follows, all from one sample in a study of blood T cell repertoires in COVID-19. Measured with immunoSEQ multiplex PCR; TCRdb has only the in-frame clones, and not every one. The sample has about 140,000 clones; just under 90% are singletons. The sample was peripheral blood. The receptors here all came from a woman older than 75 with acute or convalescent COVID-19. Each CDR3 is given with its conserved first and last residue. The D gene is left open where the match is weak. Only some rows state a clone size, as once, few, many or a class for expanded clones.

once	-	TRBV12-3/TRBV12-4	TRBJ1-1	TGTGCCAGCAGTTTACGGGGAGGAGCTTTCTTT	CASSLRGGAFF
-	TRBD1	TRBV4-1	TRBJ1-5	TGCGCCAGCAGCCAAGAGGACAGGAATCAGCCCCAGCATTTT	CASSQEDRNQPQHF
-	TRBD1	TRBV7-6	TRBJ2-5	TGTGCCAGCAGCTTCCCCGGGACAGGGTATGAGACCCAGTACTTC	CASSFPGTGYETQYF
-	-	TRBV18	TRBJ1-1	TGTGCCAGCTCCCGTCTAGTGGGCACTGAAGCTTTCTTT	CASSRLVGTEAFF
-	TRBD2	TRBV2	TRBJ2-3	TGTGCCAGCAGTGAACGCGGGGGGGCTGGCACAGATACGCAGTATTTT	CASSERGGAGTDTQYF
-	TRBD1	TRBV27	TRBJ1-2	TGTGCCACCTTCTCGACAGGGCTTTACTATGGCTACACCTTC	CATFSTGLYYGYTF
-	TRBD2	TRBV10-3	TRBJ2-3	TGTGCCATCAGTGAGCCATGGGGACTAGCGGGGGGGCCTGATACGCAGTATTTT	CAISEPWGLAGGPDTQYF
-	-	TRBV5-6	TRBJ2-7	TGTGCCAGCAGCTTGTTTTTTACCTACGAGCAGTACTTC	CASSLFFTYEQYF
-	-	TRBV9	TRBJ2-7	TGTGCCAGCAGCCAGGCAGGGATAGTCGACGAGCAGTACTTC	CASSQAGIVDEQYF
-	-	TRBV5-8	TRBJ1-1	TGTGCCAGCAGCCTGGTTGTGAAGCCCGAAGCTTTCTTT	CASSLVVKPEAFF
few	-	TRBV5-8	TRBJ1-2	TGTGCCAGCAGCTTGGGCAGGTCTGGCTACACCTTC	CASSLGRSGYTF
once	-	TRBV4-1	TRBJ1-3	TGCGCCAGCAGCCAAGAATCAGGCTACTCTGGAAACACCATATATTTT	CASSQESGYSGNTIYF
-	-	TRBV7-2	TRBJ1-2	TGTGCCAGCAGCTTTATAGCGGGGTCTGGGATGGGTGGCTACACCTTC	CASSFIAGSGMGGYTF
-	-	TRBV7-2	TRBJ1-2	TGTGCCAGCAGCCCAAACTTCGGTGATGGCTACACCTTC	CASSPNFGDGYTF
-	-	TRBV19	TRBJ1-2	TGTGCCAGTAGTATAATGTTCGCAGGTCGAGGCTACACCTTC	CASSIMFAGRGYTF
-	-	TRBV6-2/TRBV6-3	TRBJ2-1	TGTGCCAGCAGTAGGAGACTGCAGGGCTTCTACAATGAGCAGTTCTTC	CASSRRLQGFYNEQFF
-	-	TRBV7-9	TRBJ2-7	TGTGCCAGCAGCTTACCGTCAGCCTACGAGCAGTACTTC	CASSLPSAYEQYF
-	TRBD2	TRBV29-1	TRBJ2-7	TGCAGCGTATTATCCCGTCTAGCGGGGAGCTCCTACGAGCAGTACTTC	CSVLSRLAGSSYEQYF
once	-	TRBV6-6	TRBJ1-4	TGTGCCAGCAGGACTCAGGGATTCGAAAAACTGTTTTTT	CASRTQGFEKLFF
-	TRBD1	TRBV7-9	TRBJ1-1	TGTGCCAGCAGCCTCGTCACAGGGGCGAACACTGAAGCTTTCTTT	CASSLVTGANTEAFF
-	-	TRBV25-1	TRBJ2-5	TGTGCCAGCAGTGACCCTGGGGCAGGCGAGACCCAGTACTTC	CASSDPGAGETQYF
-	TRBD1	TRBV2	TRBJ1-3	TGTGCCAGCAGGGACAGGGCTCCTGGAAACACCATATATTTT	CASRDRAPGNTIYF
-	TRBD1	TRBV3-1/TRBV3-2	TRBJ1-2	TGTGCCAGCAGCCAAGACGGGGGGACAGGCCATACTGTCACCTTC	CASSQDGGTGHTVTF
-	TRBD2	TRBV3-1/TRBV3-2	TRBJ2-7	TGTGCCAGCAGCCCATTGAACGGGGGGGCCGGAGAGCAGTACTTC	CASSPLNGGAGEQYF
-	-	TRBV20-1	TRBJ2-5	TGCAGTGCTAGTTTGGCACGGGCGGGGACCCAGTACTTC	CSASLARAGTQYF
-	-	TRBV30	TRBJ2-2	TGTGCCTGCCCTATGGGGGGTTTGAACACCGGGGAGCTGTTTTTT	CACPMGGLNTGELFF
-	-	TRBV29-1	TRBJ2-3	TGCAGCGTTGTCTGGGTTTTGGCTAAGGGGGATACGCAGTATTTT	CSVVWVLAKGDTQYF
-	TRBD1	TRBV5-1	TRBJ2-5	TGCGCCAGCAGCCTGGGACAGCACTTCCAAGAGACCCAGTACTTC	CASSLGQHFQETQYF
-	TRBD2	TRBV29-1	TRBJ2-1	TGCAGCGTTGAAGATGGGCGGGGGGGCTCCTACAATGAGCAGTTCTTC	CSVEDGRGGSYNEQFF
-	-	TRBV30	TRBJ1-1	TGTGCCTGGAGTGTTGTAGGGGGCACTGAAGCTTTCTTT	CAWSVVGGTEAFF
-	TRBD1	TRBV6-2/TRBV6-3	TRBJ2-5	TGTGCCAGCAGTACATCGGGACAGCCTAGGGAGACCCAGTACTTC	CASSTSGQPRETQYF
once	TRBD1	TRBV7-3	TRBJ1-6	TGTGCCAGCAGCTTAGATGTGGACAGGGCGGAGAGCTCCTATAATTCACCCCTCCACTTT	CASSLDVDRAESSYNSPLHF
-	TRBD1	TRBV5-1	TRBJ1-4	TGCGCCAGCAGCCCCAACCCGACAGGGCTAGGCGATGAAAAACTGTTTTTT	CASSPNPTGLGDEKLFF
-	-	TRBV10-2	TRBJ2-1	TGCGCCAGCAGGGACAGCCCCTACAATGAGCAGTTCTTC	CASRDSPYNEQFF
few	-	TRBV4-1	TRBJ1-5	TGCGCCAGCAGCCTGACGGGGAGCAATCAGCCCCAGCATTTT	CASSLTGSNQPQHF
-	TRBD2	TRBV2	TRBJ2-3	TGTGCCAGCAGTGAGTTAGTAGCGGGGGGGACAGATACGCAGTATTTT	CASSELVAGGTDTQYF
once	TRBD2	TRBV19	TRBJ2-1	TGTGCCAGTAGTATGGGTAGCGGGGGGCCAAATGAGCAGTTCTTC	CASSMGSGGPNEQFF
-	-	TRBV29-1	TRBJ1-4	TGCAGCGTCGAATCGGCGCATTCGGGATCCAATGAAAAACTGTTTTTT	CSVESAHSGSNEKLFF
once	TRBD1	TRBV9	TRBJ1-2	TGTGCCAGCAGCGTAGCCGACAGGGGTTTTAACTATGGCTACACCTTC	CASSVADRGFNYGYTF
-	-	TRBV2	TRBJ1-1	TGTGCCAGCGGGGGGGACGGAAGCGAACAACCTGAAGCTTTCTTT	CASGGDGSEQPEAFF
-	-	TRBV18	TRBJ1-2	TGTGCCAGCTCACCGGGCCAAGGGGGAGCTAACTATGGCTACACCTTC	CASSPGQGGANYGYTF
-	-	TRBV18	TRBJ1-5	TGTGCCAGCTCACCAGATATTACTATATCAGCCCAGCATTTT	CASSPDITISAQHF
-	TRBD1	TRBV6-6	TRBJ2-7	TGTGCCAGCAGCAACCAACCGGGACAGGGACCCTACGAGCAGTACTTC	CASSNQPGQGPYEQYF